This TCR beta chain was sequenced for a study of T cell responses to AZD1222 COVID-19 vaccine. Some clones are missing from TCRdb's copy, which holds only in-frame ones; the method was immunoSEQ multiplex PCR. The sample holds around 89,000 clones, about 91% seen once. Comments on this clone: Its antigen is not identified.

Trimming took 1 base from V and 7 from J, leaving 8 bases between them. The CDR3 has 14 amino acids. Germline V gives CDR1 LNHDA, CDR2 SQIVND (reference sequence). Study-level findings and limits: Unmutated variant regions are reportedly the target of nearly half of TCRs that are spike-specific. Spike-spanning, vaccine-associated CD4 TCRs were dominant at 160-218 and 743-854. The donors showed a predominance of white British ancestry and of females, with possible underestimation of clonal diversity.

Investigators merged groups given second doses at roughly 4 or roughly 12 weeks. The sequencing here drew on peripheral blood, taken 28 days after the second AZD1222 dose. The chain combines TRBV19 with TRBJ1-6; D unresolved. This sequence originates from an adult who received the AZD1222 COVID-19 vaccine. The CDR3 reads CASSIVGTNSPLHF. For the CDR3, the DNA is TGTGCCAGTAGTATAGTGGGTACGAATTCACCCCTCCACTTT.